This T cell receptor beta chain derives from a study of CD8 T cells in ankylosing spondylitis. Study results and limitations: In reactive arthritis synovial fluid and blood, some motif variants had been reported before. Among TCR beta sequences, a motif of about 8 highly homologous variants appeared characteristic of ankylosing spondylitis blood.

This clonotype has ten or more counts. Its antigen remains unknown. TCRdb reprocessed the 5' RACE reads via MiXCR and lists one record per CDR3 protein. This sample has about 500,000 distinct CDR3 sequences, with roughly 5.3% found just once. CDR1 is ENHRY and CDR2 is SYGVKD in the germline V gene. This CDR3 has 13 residues. V was trimmed by 11 bases and J by 2 bases, leaving 16 bases between them. This TCR was sampled from a male donor with ankylosing spondylitis. Specimen: blood, either unsorted or a sorted T cell fraction (not recorded which). The V gene is TRBV10-3, the J gene TRBJ2-7, with D uncertain. CDR3 loop: CASLAVNTYEQYF. The CDR3 bases are TGTGCCTCCCTGGCAGTAAACACCTACGAGCAGTACTTC.